A selection of T cell receptor beta chains follows, all from one sample in a study of naive CD8 T cells in extremely preterm neonates. Method: immunoSEQ multiplex PCR; TCRdb's copy keeps in-frame clones and lacks some. The top ten hold roughly 0.38% of the sample, which has some 5,700 clones, 95% to 97% seen once. Sequences were obtained from naive CD8+ T cells from blood. Receptor source: a human donor in good health. CDR3s include the opening cysteine and the closing phenylalanine or tryptophan. D genes are given only for firm matches. Size tells how often a clone was seen (once, few, many) or the class of an expanded clone, and some rows leave it out.

CDR3 length	clone size	V gene	D gene	J gene	CDR3 DNA	CDR3 protein
14	-	TRBV19	-	TRBJ1-5	TGTGCCAGTAGTGGGCAGGGTAGCAATCAGCCCCAGCATTTT	CASSGQGSNQPQHF
14	-	TRBV28	-	TRBJ2-7	TGTGCCAGCAGGGCACGGGAGTCGCTCTACGAGCAGTACTTC	CASRARESLYEQYF
15	-	TRBV6-5	-	TRBJ1-2	TGTGCCAGCAGTCGCCGGGACACAGCTTACTATGGCTACACCTTC	CASSRRDTAYYGYTF
11	-	TRBV6-5	-	TRBJ2-7	TGTGCCAGCAGTCCACACTACGAGCAGTACTTC	CASSPHYEQYF
16	-	TRBV5-5	-	TRBJ1-2	TGTGCCAGCAGCTTCCCTGGACGGGAACACCTTTATGGCTACACCTTC	CASSFPGREHLYGYTF
12	-	TRBV10-3	-	TRBJ2-7	TGTGCCATCAGTGAACACCCCCTCGAGCAGTACTTC	CAISEHPLEQYF
16	-	TRBV27	-	TRBJ1-6	TGTGCCAGCAGGGGGGTCTACAGGGCCGTCCGCTCACCCCTCCACTTT	CASRGVYRAVRSPLHF
15	-	TRBV27	TRBD2	TRBJ2-7	TGTGCCAGCAGTTCCCTGGGGACTAAGGGTCTCGAGCAGTACTTC	CASSSLGTKGLEQYF
14	-	TRBV30	-	TRBJ1-2	TGTGCCTGGAGTGTACGCAGGGGTGGCTATGGCTACACCTTC	CAWSVRRGGYGYTF
14	once	TRBV28	-	TRBJ1-6	TGTGCCAGCATTCCCGGACAGTATAATTCACCCCTCCACTTT	CASIPGQYNSPLHF
12	-	TRBV9	-	TRBJ2-3	TGTGCCAGCAGCGTAGGCGGAGATACGCAGTATTTT	CASSVGGDTQYF
13	-	TRBV14	-	TRBJ2-1	TGTGCCAGCAGCCAAGGGCCGGGGGATGAGCAGTTCTTC	CASSQGPGDEQFF
15	once	TRBV2	-	TRBJ1-1	TGTGCCAGCATGTTCCTGACTTTCACGAACACTGAAGCTTTCTTT	CASMFLTFTNTEAFF
14	once	TRBV5-1	TRBD2	TRBJ2-1	TGCGCCAGCAGCGGGGGACTAGCGGGGGTTGAGCAGTTCTTC	CASSGGLAGVEQFF
13	-	TRBV11-1	TRBD2	TRBJ2-3	TGTGCCAGCGGCGGGAGCTTCACAGATACGCAGTATTTT	CASGGSFTDTQYF
17	-	TRBV7-2	-	TRBJ2-7	TGTGCCAGCAGCTATGGCCGCCCCGGCAGGGCTACCTACGAGCAGTACTTC	CASSYGRPGRATYEQYF
14	once	TRBV6-5	TRBD1	TRBJ2-7	TGTGCCAGCAGTAAAGACAGGGGCCCTTACGAGCAGTACTTC	CASSKDRGPYEQYF
13	few	TRBV19	TRBD1	TRBJ2-7	TGTGCCAGTAGTGGGACAGGGACTTCCGAGCAGTACTTC	CASSGTGTSEQYF
14	-	TRBV5-1	-	TRBJ1-1	TGCGCCAGCAGGGATAGGACAGAGAACACTGAAGCTTTCTTT	CASRDRTENTEAFF
17	-	TRBV19	TRBD1	TRBJ1-5	TGTGCCAGTAGTATCCGAGACAGGGGGCGTTACAATCAGCCCCAGCATTTT	CASSIRDRGRYNQPQHF
15	-	TRBV27	TRBD1	TRBJ2-7	TGTGCCAGCAGTGTCTCAGGGGGTCTATTAGGCGAGCAGTACTTC	CASSVSGGLLGEQYF
14	-	TRBV5-1	TRBD1	TRBJ1-1	TGCGCCAGCAGCTGGCGACAGGGAAGTACCGAAGCTTTCTTT	CASSWRQGSTEAFF
12	-	TRBV25-1	TRBD2	TRBJ2-5	TGTGCCAGCATCTATTTAGCGGGGACCCAGTACTTC	CASIYLAGTQYF
15	-	TRBV28	TRBD1	TRBJ2-4	TGTGCCAGCAGACGTGCCGGGACAGGGAGGAACATTCAGTACTTC	CASRRAGTGRNIQYF
13	-	TRBV28	-	TRBJ2-7	TGTGCCAGCAGTTTAACAGGGTACTACGAGCAGTACTTC	CASSLTGYYEQYF
13	-	TRBV19	-	TRBJ1-1	TGTGCCAGTAGTATAGGTTACTACACTGAAGCTTTCTTT	CASSIGYYTEAFF
15	-	TRBV6-5	-	TRBJ1-4	TGTGCCAGCAGTTACGGTGGGAGGGCTAATGAAAAACTGTTTTTT	CASSYGGRANEKLFF
13	-	TRBV25-1	-	TRBJ1-6	TGTGCCAGCAGTGACACCTATAATTCACCCCTCCACTTT	CASSDTYNSPLHF
13	-	TRBV7-9	-	TRBJ2-5	TGTGCCAGCAGTCGACGGGAAGGGAAGACCCAGTACTTC	CASSRREGKTQYF
13	-	TRBV7-9	-	TRBJ2-7	TGTGCCAGCAGCACCAAGCAGGGTTTGGGGCAGTACTTC	CASSTKQGLGQYF
14	-	TRBV28	-	TRBJ1-1	TGTGCCAGCATCCTGGGGGGACTGTTGGGGGAAGCTTTCTTT	CASILGGLLGEAFF
11	-	TRBV29-1	-	TRBJ2-7	TGCAGCGCGCGGGGCAGGCACGAGCAGTACTTC	CSARGRHEQYF
13	-	TRBV7-8	-	TRBJ2-7	TGTGCCAGCAGCCCTGACCCTAGGTACGAGCAGTACTTC	CASSPDPRYEQYF
12	-	TRBV6-5	TRBD2	TRBJ2-1	TGTGCCAGGGATACTAGCGGGATTGAGCAGTTCTTC	CARDTSGIEQFF
16	-	TRBV7-2	TRBD1	TRBJ1-5	TGTGCCAGCAGCTCCACCGGGACAGCCCGTAATCAGCCCCAGCATTTT	CASSSTGTARNQPQHF
15	-	TRBV7-9	-	TRBJ2-3	TGTGCCAGCTTAGGAGGGAGCCCCCGAGCGGATACGCAGTATTTT	CASLGGSPRADTQYF
16	-	TRBV4-1	TRBD1	TRBJ2-7	TGCGCCAGCAGCCAAGAGCAACAGGGGGGCCCCTACGAGCAGTACTTC	CASSQEQQGGPYEQYF
15	-	TRBV18	-	TRBJ1-2	TGTGCCAGCTCACCAAGAGGCGCCGAGCACTATGGCTACACCTTC	CASSPRGAEHYGYTF
13	-	TRBV6-1	-	TRBJ1-2	TGTGCCAGCAGTCCATACGGGGTCTATGGCTACACCTTC	CASSPYGVYGYTF
18	-	TRBV10-1	TRBD1	TRBJ1-5	TGCGCCAGCAGTGGTGGGACAGGGGGACCGAATAGCAATCAGCCCCAGCATTTT	CASSGGTGGPNSNQPQHF
17	-	TRBV27	TRBD2	TRBJ2-1	TGTGCCAGCAGTTTATGGGAAGGGGTAGCGGGCCGCAATGAGCAGTTCTTC	CASSLWEGVAGRNEQFF